The 25 T cell receptor beta chains presented below share a single source sample, sequenced in a study of cytomegalovirus exposure and HLA in healthy donors. 13 Jbeta primers and 60 Vbeta primers were used for the PCR. TCRdb keeps only in-frame clones here, not all; method: immunoSEQ multiplex PCR. In the table there are roughly 150,000 clones, 65% to 85% of which are singletons. Input material: PBMCs. The source is a middle-aged woman in good health and CMV-seropositive.

This clone was counted only a few times. The V and J genes are TRBV7-9 and TRBJ1-4; D not resolved. CDR3 length: 15 amino acids. Per germline, CDR1 SEHNR and CDR2 FQNEAQ (reference sequence). V was cut by 1 base and J by 6 bases, with 12 bases left in between. Written as DNA, the CDR3 is TGTGCCAGCAGCTTAGGCCGGGTAACGCATGAAAAACTGTTTTTT. It specifies CASSLGRVTHEKLFF.

The chain recombines TRBV30 with TRBJ2-1; possibly TRBD1 for D (6 bases). Germline V lookup: CDR1 GTSNPN, CDR2 SVGIG (reference sequence). The CDR3 loop spans 16 amino acids. The V end was cut by 0 bases, the J end by 1 base, with 13 bases between. This chain's CDR3 is CAWSVSVQGSYNEQFF. The CDR3 region has the DNA TGTGCCTGGAGTGTATCTGTGCAGGGGTCCTACAATGAGCAGTTCTTC.

With respect to this clone: At one end the junction does not follow the germline gene, possibly because of a read error. The V call is TRBV2, the J call TRBJ1-1; maybe TRBD1 (5 bases). Germline V CDR1 and CDR2: SNHLY, FYNNEI. There are 13 residues in the CDR3. CDR3 sequence reads: CVSRAAGGPEAFF. CDR3 DNA: TGTGTCAGCAGGGCGGCAGGAGGGCCTGAAGCTTTCTTT.

The chain is built from TRBV14 and TRBJ2-3; TRBD2 might be the D (5 bases). From germline, CDR1 is SGHDN and CDR2 FVKESK. CDR3 length: 12 amino acids. V was pared by 4 bases and J by 8 bases, with 10 bases between. The CDR3 reads CASSLGVGTQYF. The CDR3 DNA reads as TGTGCCAGCAGCCTCGGGGTGGGTACGCAGTATTTT.

The chain has TRBV7-2 and TRBJ2-2; D not resolved. Trimming pared 3 bases from V and 4 bases from J, leaving 15 bases between. Germline assignment: CDR1 SGHTA and CDR2 FQGNSA. CDR3 length: 16 residues. Written as DNA, the CDR3 is TGTGCCAGCAGCTTCCCAGTAGCAGCCCCCACCGGGGAGCTGTTTTTT. Amino acid sequence: CASSFPVAAPTGELFF.

Concerning this clone itself: One end of the junction varies from germline; a read error may be responsible. This chain connects TRBV5-1 to TRBJ2-2; D remains ambiguous. CDR3 size: 16 residues. CDR1 and CDR2 from the germline V gene are SGHRS and YFSETQ. The CDR3 DNA reads TGCGCCAGCAGGTTGGGGTGGCGGAGAGACACCGGGGAGCTGTTTTTT. Translated: CASRLGWRRDTGELFF.

CDR3 region: CASSVEPSGGSSGANVLTF. CDR3 nucleotide sequence: TGTGCCAGCAGCGTAGAGCCTAGCGGGGGCTCCTCTGGGGCCAACGTCCTGACTTTC. The rearrangement uses TRBV9 and TRBJ2-6; 10 bases map to TRBD2. The CDR3 length is 19 residues. The V segment lost 0 bases and the J segment 0 bases; nucleotides outside the gene matches: 6. Germline V CDR1 and CDR2: SGDLS, YYNGEE. Looking up the rest from reference TRBV9 and TRBJ2-6 gives the full variable domain: DSGVTQTPKHLITATGQRVTLRCSPRSGDLSVYWYQQSLDQGLQFLIQYYNGEERAKGNILERFSAQQFPDLHSELNLSSLELGDSALYFCASSVEPSGGSSGANVLTFGAGSRLTVL.

As DNA, the CDR3 is TGCGCCAGCAGCGAAACTAGCTGGGCCTCGAACACCGGGGAGCTGTTTTTT. It translates to CASSETSWASNTGELFF. V is TRBV5-1 and J is TRBJ2-2, with TRBD2 as a possible D gene (6 bases). This CDR3 spans 17 amino acids. The ends were cut back, 4 bases at V and 0 bases at J, with 16 bases in the middle. Germline CDR1 SGHRS, CDR2 YFSETQ. Using reference TRBV5-1 and TRBJ2-2 for the parts outside the CDR3, the full variable domain is KAGVTQTPRYLIKTRGQQVTLSCSPISGHRSVSWYQQTPGQGLQFLFEYFSETQRNKGNFPGRFSGRQFSNSRSEMNVSTLELGDSALYLCASSETSWASNTGELFFGEGSRLTVL.

CDR3 sequence: CASSSPGENIQYF. The CDR3 coding sequence is TGTGCCAGCAGCTCCCCGGGGGAAAACATTCAGTACTTC. The chain has TRBV7-2 and TRBJ2-4, with D perhaps TRBD2 (6 bases). The germline gives CDR1 SGHTA, CDR2 FQGNSA. V was pared by 4 bases and J by 5 bases, with 9 bases between. This CDR3 is built from 13 residues. Based on the CDR3 plus reference TRBV7-2 and TRBJ2-4, the full variable domain is GAGVSQSPSNKVTEKGKDVELRCDPISGHTALYWYRQSLGQGLEFLIYFQGNSAPDKSGLPSDRFSAERTGGSVSTLTIQRTQQEDSAVYLCASSSPGENIQYFGAGTRLSVL.

The V call is TRBV9, the J call TRBJ1-1; 10 bases align to TRBD1. Trimming at V came to 3 bases and at J to 3 bases, leaving 2 bases not matched to a gene. This CDR3 comprises 14 residues. The germline V gene has CDR1 SGDLS and CDR2 YYNGEE. CDR3: CASSEGQGYTEAFF. The CDR3 DNA reads TGTGCCAGCAGCGAGGGACAGGGGTACACTGAAGCTTTCTTT.

CDR3 bases: TGTGCCAGCTCACTACAGTACCAAGAGACCCAGTACTTC. It yields the protein CASSLQYQETQYF. The genes are TRBV18 and TRBJ2-5; no firm D call. The germline V and J ends were trimmed by 4 bases and 0 bases, with 6 bases remaining between them. The CDR3 is 13 residues long. Germline V gene lookup returns CDR1 KGHSH and CDR2 LQKENI.

The chain recombines TRBV10-3 with TRBJ1-1; 9 nucleotides agree with TRBD1. The V segment lost 6 bases and the J segment 3 bases; nucleotides outside the gene matches: 20. Germline V gene data show CDR1 as ENHRY and CDR2 as SYGVKD. This CDR3 comprises 19 residues. CDR3: CAIRNRRGTGSLTDTEAFF. The CDR3 DNA follows: TGTGCCATCAGAAATAGAAGGGGGACAGGGTCCCTTACGGACACTGAAGCTTTCTTT.

The rearrangement joins TRBV4-3 to TRBJ2-1, with TRBD2 matching over 11 bases. J lost 7 bases, V lost 2 bases, and 16 bases had no gene match. Germline V gene sequence: CDR1 LGHNA, CDR2 YSLEER. This CDR3 spans 19 amino acids. The CDR3 here is CASSQSAYGLLAGGNEQFF. For the CDR3, the DNA is TGCGCCAGCAGCCAATCAGCATATGGGTTGCTAGCGGGGGGAAATGAGCAGTTCTTC.

This clone was seen only a few times. This chain connects TRBV2 to TRBJ2-5, with D perhaps TRBD1 (6 bases). CDR1 and CDR2 (germline): SNHLY, FYNNEI. The CDR3 has 14 residues. V was cut by 2 bases and J by 2 bases, with 9 bases left in between. The chain's CDR3 is CASSESRGQETQYF. CDR3 nucleotide sequence: TGTGCCAGCAGTGAAAGCAGGGGTCAAGAGACCCAGTACTTC.

This chain joins TRBV6-1 and TRBJ2-2; 9 nucleotides match TRBD2. The junction had 12 bases not matched to a gene; V was cut back by 10 bases and J by 6 bases. CDR3 length: 15 amino acids. CDR1 and CDR2 (germline): MNHNS, SASEGT. CDR3: CATTRGLALSGELFF. The CDR3 nucleotides are TGTGCCACCACCCGGGGACTAGCTTTGTCCGGGGAGCTGTTTTTT.

There are a few counts of this clone. The V and J genes are TRBV6-6 and TRBJ2-5; a weak D match, TRBD1 (6 bases). The J call may be mistaken, given a closer DNA end match to TRBJ2-7. Germline V gives CDR1 MNHNY, CDR2 SVGAGI (reference sequence). The CDR3 contains 14 residues. The DNA for the CDR3 is TGTGCCAGCACCAACTGGGGGCAGGTCTACGAGCAGTACTTC. Residues: CASTNWGQVYEQYF.

The V and J genes are TRBV6-1 and TRBJ2-5, with TRBD2 matching 10 bases. V gave up 3 bases and J gave up 5 bases; unmatched junction bases: 15. CDR3 length: 18 residues. Germline CDR1 MNHNS, CDR2 SASEGT. The CDR3 spells CASSDPLSGGADWETQYF. The CDR3 DNA is TGTGCCAGCAGTGACCCCCTCAGCGGGGGGGCAGATTGGGAGACCCAGTACTTC.

This clone was observed once. The rearrangement joins TRBV19 to TRBJ2-1; D gene ambiguous. V dropped 6 bases and J dropped 1 base, with 10 bases sitting between them. CDR1 is LNHDA, CDR2 SQIVND, per germline (reference sequence). The CDR3 contains 14 residues. For the CDR3, the DNA is TGTGCCAGTAGCCTAGTCGAATCCTACAATGAGCAGTTCTTC. It specifies CASSLVESYNEQFF.

V gene TRBV6-1 combines with J gene TRBJ1-1; perhaps TRBD1 as D (5 bases). The CDR3 extends over 15 amino acids. Trimming left V 8 bases short and J 6 bases short, with 22 bases between. CDR1 and CDR2 (germline): MNHNS, SASEGT. The CDR3 nucleotides are TGTGCCAGCGGGAGGGACCCATTTTATGAAGCTGAAGCTTTCTTT. Protein sequence: CASGRDPFYEAEAFF.

The V and J genes are TRBV6-6 and TRBJ1-2; 7 bases align to TRBD1. CDR1 is MNHNY and CDR2 is SVGAGI in the germline V gene (reference sequence). The V gene end was trimmed by 6 bases and the J gene end by 5 bases; junction bases not matched to a gene: 6. The CDR3 runs to 13 residues. The CDR3 region has the DNA TGTGCCAGCAGCCGGGACAGCTATTATGGCTACACCTTC. Amino acid sequence: CASSRDSYYGYTF.

V is TRBV28 and J is TRBJ2-5, with a weak D call TRBD2 (6 bases). The CDR3 extends over 13 amino acids. CDR1 is MDHEN, CDR2 SYDVKM, per germline. V was shortened by 3 bases and J by 5 bases, with 10 bases between the two germline ends. CDR3 DNA sequence: TGTGCCAGCAGTTTTAGGGACTGGGAGACCCAGTACTTC. The encoded protein is CASSFRDWETQYF.

The V and J genes are TRBV7-9 and TRBJ1-2, with a weak D call TRBD1 (5 bases). CDR1 is SEHNR and CDR2 is FQNEAQ in the germline V gene (reference sequence). The germline V and J ends were trimmed by 1 base and 7 bases, with 19 bases remaining between them. The CDR3 has 16 amino acids. The DNA of the CDR3 is TGTGCCAGCAGCTTAGTCCAGGGCCCCTATCTGGCTGGCTACACCTTC. Protein product: CASSLVQGPYLAGYTF.

The V gene is TRBV6-5, the J gene TRBJ2-1; D might be TRBD1 (5 bases). The germline V gene has CDR1 MNHEY and CDR2 SVGAGI. The CDR3 runs to 13 residues. Trimming left V 5 bases short and J 9 bases short, with 14 bases between. CDR3 loop: CASSGKGDSEQFF. In DNA, the CDR3 is TGTGCCAGCAGTGGTAAAGGCGACAGTGAGCAGTTCTTC.

This rearrangement joins TRBV25-1 to TRBJ1-2; D gene ambiguous. This CDR3 is built from 14 residues. V lost 1 base and J lost 5, with 11 bases in between. Germline CDR1 and CDR2: MGHDK and SYGVNS. This CDR3 is CASSESPESYGYTF. The CDR3 DNA is TGTGCCAGCAGTGAATCGCCCGAGTCGTATGGCTACACCTTC.

This chain connects TRBV5-1 to TRBJ1-6; D is undetermined. CDR1 SGHRS and CDR2 YFSETQ come from the germline V gene. V shed 5 bases and J shed 0 bases, with 12 bases lying between them. This CDR3 is built from 16 residues. CDR3 sequence reads: CASRKAPSSYNSPLHF. In nucleotides, the CDR3 is TGCGCCAGCAGAAAAGCGCCCAGCTCCTATAATTCACCCCTCCACTTT. Filled out from reference TRBV5-1 and TRBJ1-6, the complete variable domain reads KAGVTQTPRYLIKTRGQQVTLSCSPISGHRSVSWYQQTPGQGLQFLFEYFSETQRNKGNFPGRFSGRQFSNSRSEMNVSTLELGDSALYLCASRKAPSSYNSPLHFGNGTRLTVT.